This T cell receptor (beta chain) was recorded in a study of blood T cell repertoires in COVID-19. On the study more broadly: T cells, B-cell-depleted T cells, or PBMCs provided the cDNA or gDNA that served as material.

Germline V gene data show CDR1 as SGHRS and CDR2 as YFSETQ. The V gene end was trimmed by 3 bases and the J gene end by 2 bases; junction bases not matched to a gene: 5. The length of the CDR3 is 16 residues. The data were produced by immunoSEQ multiplex PCR, yet TCRdb's version contains in-frame clones alone and is incomplete. The table includes 200,000 to 300,000 clones, about 86% detected once. The clonotype originates from an elderly woman with acute or convalescent COVID-19. Sequenced material: peripheral blood. This sequence joins TRBV5-1 and TRBJ1-4; 9 positions match TRBD1. The CDR3 is CASSSGTGSTNEKLFF. The CDR3 DNA is TGCGCCAGCAGCTCCGGGACAGGGTCTACTAATGAAAAACTGTTTTTT.